This is a list of T cell receptor beta chains from one sample in a study of T cell responses to AZD1222 COVID-19 vaccine. Libraries were prepared by immunoSEQ multiplex PCR; TCRdb keeps only in-frame clonotypes and omits some of them. The sample holds some 96,000 clones, about 83% seen once. Source: peripheral blood, taken on day 0 of AZD1222 vaccination. Receptors were obtained from an adult in good health. Both conserved end residues are part of each CDR3. The D gene is left open where the match is weak. Clone size is stated in some rows and not others, as once, few, many or a class when expanded.

size	V	J	D	DNA	CDR3
.	TRBV4-1	TRBJ2-2	TRBD2	TGCGCCAGCAGCCCCTCGGGGGGAGCGGGAGGGAACACCGGGGAGCTGTTTTTT	CASSPSGGAGGNTGELFF
.	TRBV18	TRBJ2-7	TRBD1	TGTGCCAGCTCACCATTCCGGACAGGCGAGGCCTACGAGCAGTACTTC	CASSPFRTGEAYEQYF
.	TRBV20-1	TRBJ2-7	.	TGCAGTGCTACGGACACCTACGAGCAGTACTTC	CSATDTYEQYF
.	TRBV9	TRBJ2-2	.	TGTGCCAGCAGCGTAGTAGCAGGGTCGGGCACCGGGGAGCTGTTTTTT	CASSVVAGSGTGELFF
.	TRBV6-5	TRBJ2-5	TRBD2	TGTGCCAGCAGTTACGGCGGGGGGGCAGGGGAGACCCAGTACTTC	CASSYGGGAGETQYF
.	TRBV5-4	TRBJ1-6	TRBD1	TGTGCCAGCAGCTCTAACAGGGGTGGTTCACCCCTCCACTTT	CASSSNRGGSPLHF
.	TRBV7-8	TRBJ1-4	TRBD1	TGTGCCAGCAGCTTAGAAAGGGACAGGGGAGGAGGAAAACTGTTTTTT	CASSLERDRGGGKLFF
.	TRBV9	TRBJ1-2	.	TGTGCCAGCAGCATAGAGGGGAGTCTGCCCTATGGCTACACCTTC	CASSIEGSLPYGYTF
.	TRBV6-2/TRBV6-3	TRBJ2-7	TRBD2	TGTGCCAGCAGTCCGCAACTAGCGGGGGTTAACGAGCAGTACTTC	CASSPQLAGVNEQYF
.	TRBV11-3	TRBJ2-1	TRBD1	TGTGCCCCGGACAGGGGGTGGGGGAATGAGCAGTTCTTC	CAPDRGWGNEQFF
.	TRBV3-1/TRBV3-2	TRBJ1-3	TRBD1	TGTGCCAGCAGCCACCTGCCCGGACAGGGATCAGGAAACACCATATATTTT	CASSHLPGQGSGNTIYF
.	TRBV6-5	TRBJ2-3	TRBD1	TGTGCCAGCAGCTTACAGGGGGCGAAGACAGATACGCAGTATTTT	CASSLQGAKTDTQYF
.	TRBV6-1	TRBJ1-1	TRBD1	TGTGCCAGCAGTGAACCCGGACAGGGGGGTGGGAACACTGAAGCTTTCTTT	CASSEPGQGGGNTEAFF
once	TRBV5-4	TRBJ2-6	.	TGTGCCAGCAGCTTAAAGGCTTACTCTGGGGCCAACGTCCTGACTTTC	CASSLKAYSGANVLTF
.	TRBV6-5	TRBJ1-5	.	TGTGCCAGCAGATCTCTGGGCAATCAGCCCCAGCATTTT	CASRSLGNQPQHF